This is a list of T cell receptor beta chains from one sample in a study of CD4 T cells in relation to SARS-CoV-2 and coronaviruses. These receptors' targets are unknown. TCRdb's table, derived via immunoSEQ multiplex PCR, lists solely in-frame clones and lacks some. The table shows around 41,000 clones, with approximately 84% occurring only once. The source material was naive CD4+ T cells from PBMCs, cultured in vitro. These receptor sequences come from an adult with COVID-19. Both conserved end residues are part of each CDR3. D genes are given only for firm matches. Clone size is shown for a subset of rows, as once, few, many or a class of expanded clone.

>TRBV5-1|.|TRBJ2-7|.
TGCGCCAGCAGCTTAGGACTGGAAGCCTACGAGCAGTACTTC
CASSLGLEAYEQYF
>TRBV4-2|TRBD2|TRBJ2-3|.
TGTGCCAGCAGCCAAGATGGGAAGACTAGCGAATATTTT
CASSQDGKTSEYF
>TRBV19|.|TRBJ2-4|.
TGTGCCAGTCGCCCTCCGGGGGTAGGGGCCAAAAACATTCAGTACTTC
CASRPPGVGAKNIQYF
>TRBV5-1|TRBD2|TRBJ2-3|few
TGCGCCAGCAGCTTAGGAGGCGGGAGCGCAGATACGCAGTATTTT
CASSLGGGSADTQYF
>TRBV28|.|TRBJ2-7|.
TGTGCCAGCAGTTTGGGACGGCCGGCGGCCTCCTACGAGCAGTACTTC
CASSLGRPAASYEQYF
>TRBV30|.|TRBJ1-2|.
TGTGCCTGGTCGGAGGCGGGTTTAGATCAACGTGGCTACACCTTC
CAWSEAGLDQRGYTF
>TRBV19|.|TRBJ1-2|.
TGTGCCAGTAGTATTCAGGGTAGCTATGGCTACACCTTC
CASSIQGSYGYTF
>TRBV24-1|.|TRBJ2-1|once
TGTGCCACCAGTGATTTGTTCAGGGAGCAGTTCTTC
CATSDLFREQFF
>TRBV27|.|TRBJ2-7|.
TGTGCCAGCAGTGTCCAGGGGAATCTGGACGAGCAGTACTTC
CASSVQGNLDEQYF
>TRBV7-3|.|TRBJ2-1|.
TGTGCCAGCAGCCTTGACTACAATGAGCAGTTCTTC
CASSLDYNEQFF
>TRBV15|.|TRBJ2-5|few
TGTGCCACCAGCAGAAACGAGGGTGAGACCCAGTACTTC
CATSRNEGETQYF
>TRBV9|TRBD2|TRBJ2-5|.
TGTGCCAGCAGCGTAGGGACTAGCGGGAGGCCCTCTGAGACCCAGTACTTC
CASSVGTSGRPSETQYF
>TRBV11-2|TRBD1|TRBJ2-7|.
TGTGCCAGCAGCATAGGGACAGAGTACGAGCAGTACTTC
CASSIGTEYEQYF
>TRBV7-9|.|TRBJ2-7|.
TGTGCCAGCAGCTTTCTAACCTACGAGCAGTACTTC
CASSFLTYEQYF
>TRBV19|TRBD1|TRBJ1-4|.
TGTGCCAGTAGCTTATCCGGGACAGGCTTTGCAACTAATGAAAAACTGTTTTTT
CASSLSGTGFATNEKLFF
>TRBV5-1|TRBD2|TRBJ2-2|.
TGCGCCAGCAGCCCTCGACTAGCGCCTCGCACCGGGGAGCTGTTTTTT
CASSPRLAPRTGELFF
>TRBV5-1|.|TRBJ2-1|.
TGCGCCAGCAGCTTAATGGCGGGGAATGATGGGTACAATGAGCAGTTCTTC
CASSLMAGNDGYNEQFF
>TRBV6-4|.|TRBJ1-1|.
TGTGCCAGCAGTTGGGGGGTGAACACTGAAGCTTTCTTT
CASSWGVNTEAFF
>TRBV24-1|.|TRBJ2-3|.
TGTGCCACCAGCATGGACAGCACAGATACGCAGTATTTT
CATSMDSTDTQYF
>TRBV2|TRBD2|TRBJ2-5|.
TGTGCCAGCGGGACTAGTCCGGCCGAGACCCAGTACTTC
CASGTSPAETQYF
>TRBV5-6|.|TRBJ1-3|.
TGTGCCAGCACCCGGGGTTCCTCTGGAAACACCATATATTTT
CASTRGSSGNTIYF
>TRBV9|.|TRBJ2-2|.
TGTGCCAGCAGCCCCTTAGGAGTTGACACCGGGGAGCTGTTTTTT
CASSPLGVDTGELFF
>TRBV7-2|.|TRBJ1-2|.
TGTGCCAGCAGCGCCGACGGGCGCTATGGCTACACCTTC
CASSADGRYGYTF
>TRBV6-5|.|TRBJ2-3|.
TGTGCCAGCAGTCACAGACAGTTTCCAGATACGCAGTATTTT
CASSHRQFPDTQYF
>TRBV7-9|.|TRBJ1-6|.
TGTGCCAGCAGCTTAGCGGCCGATTCACCCCTCCACTTT
CASSLAADSPLHF
>TRBV19|.|TRBJ1-5|.
TGTGCCAGTAGTATTTTAGGCAGGGGTGGCAATCAGCCCCAGCATTTT
CASSILGRGGNQPQHF
>TRBV18|.|TRBJ2-7|.
TGTGCCAGCTCCCGGGGGTCTAGATACGAGCAGTACTTC
CASSRGSRYEQYF
>TRBV30|.|TRBJ1-6|.
TGTGCCTGGAGTACTTCGCGGTTGGTAACACCTTCACCCCTCCACTTT
CAWSTSRLVTPSPLHF
>TRBV29-1|TRBD2|TRBJ2-1|.
TGCAGCGTTGCGGGCACGACTAGCGCAAATTACAATGAGCAGTTCTTC
CSVAGTTSANYNEQFF
>TRBV7-2|TRBD1|TRBJ1-1|few
TGTGCCAGCAGCTTAGCCGGGGGACAGACTGAAGCTTTCTTT
CASSLAGGQTEAFF
>TRBV5-6|.|TRBJ2-7|.
TGTGCCAGCAGCTTGGTTACTCAGACAGAGACCTACGAGCAGTACTTC
CASSLVTQTETYEQYF
>TRBV11-2|.|TRBJ2-5|.
TGTGCCAGCAGCTTAAATAGTATGGAGACCCAGTACTTC
CASSLNSMETQYF
>TRBV6-5|.|TRBJ2-3|.
TGTGCCAGTAAGAGGAGCGGGAGCACAGATACGCAGTATTTT
CASKRSGSTDTQYF
>TRBV6-5|TRBD1|TRBJ1-2|once
TGTGCCAGCAGCCGGACAGGGGGCGGGGACTATGGCTACACCTTC
CASSRTGGGDYGYTF
>TRBV28|.|TRBJ2-5|.
TGTGCCAGCAGTACAACCGCCTACGGACAGAGACAAGAGACCCAGTACTTC
CASSTTAYGQRQETQYF